The 18 T cell receptor beta chains reported below all come from one sample, sequenced in a study of Ad26.COV2.S vaccination and SARS-CoV-2 variants. Sequencing was performed with immunoSEQ multiplex PCR; in TCRdb, only in-frame clones are kept and a portion is missing. The table includes about half a million clones, 89% detected once. Described treatment: 15 to 20 received Ad26.COV2.S at low or high dose, single or two shots; roughly five received placebo; per-sample allocation not given. At day 63 after the first vaccine or placebo injection, samples were drawn. Sequencing was performed on peripheral blood, taken in a trial of Ad26.COV2.S vaccine versus placebo. The receptors come from a person aged 18 to 65 who received the Ad26.COV2.S COVID-19 vaccine or a placebo.

The V gene is TRBV27, the J gene TRBJ2-5; tentative D call: TRBD1 (6 bases). This CDR3 comprises 16 residues. V was cut by 5 bases and J by 4 bases, with 20 bases left in between. Germline CDR1 reads MNHEY; CDR2 reads SMNVEV (reference sequence). For the CDR3, the DNA is TGTGCCAGCAGTCCCGGGGCAGGGGTACAGGCAGAGACCCAGTACTTC. This gives the protein CASSPGAGVQAETQYF.

The chain recombines TRBV5-4 with TRBJ1-3; 7 bases fit TRBD1. CDR3 size: 16 residues. CDR1 SGHNT and CDR2 YYREEE come from the germline V gene (reference sequence). Trimming took 4 bases from V and 1 from J; bases not matched to a gene: 8. The CDR3 region has the DNA TGTGCCAGCAGCCAGGGACAGCCAGCTTCTGGAAACACCATATATTTT. Amino acid sequence: CASSQGQPASGNTIYF.

This clone is a singleton in its sample. The rearrangement links TRBV5-4 to TRBJ2-5; 14 bases are a match to TRBD2. This CDR3 is built from 15 residues. The ends lost 5 bases at V and 4 bases at J; junction bases unmatched: 4. The germline V gene encodes CDR1 SGHNT and CDR2 YYREEE (reference sequence). This CDR3 reads CASSSGLAGGETQYF. The CDR3 nucleotides read TGTGCCAGCAGTTCCGGACTAGCGGGGGGAGAGACCCAGTACTTC.

The chain links TRBV9 to TRBJ1-6, with a weak D call TRBD1 (5 bases). The V gene's germline CDR1 is SGDLS and CDR2 YYNGEE. The CDR3 has 15 amino acids. The V and J ends lost 3 bases and 4 bases respectively, with 11 bases between them. The CDR3 loop reads CASSGDREYNSPLHF. Here the CDR3 DNA reads TGTGCCAGCAGCGGAGACAGAGAGTATAATTCACCCCTCCACTTT.

The chain recombines TRBV19 with TRBJ1-1, with 10 bases lining up with TRBD1. With 4 bases clipped from V and 5 bases from J, the junction kept 10 bases outside the gene matches. Looked up from germline, CDR1 is LNHDA and CDR2 is SQIVND (reference sequence). The CDR3 contains 16 residues. This CDR3 reads CASSNDRGQRRTEAFF. For the CDR3, the DNA is TGTGCCAGTAGTAACGACAGGGGGCAAAGACGAACTGAAGCTTTCTTT.

This sequence joins TRBV7-9 and TRBJ2-3; TRBD2 aligns across 12 bases. Trimming at V came to 3 bases and at J to 6 bases, leaving 7 bases not matched to a gene. This CDR3 has 16 residues. The V gene's germline CDR1 is SEHNR and CDR2 FQNEAQ (reference sequence). CDR3 amino acids: CASSFRLAGVGDTQYF. CDR3 coding DNA: TGTGCCAGCAGCTTTCGACTAGCGGGAGTAGGGGATACGCAGTATTTT.

The chain uses TRBV5-1 and TRBJ2-5; 8 bases are shared with TRBD2. This CDR3 is built from 14 residues. V was clipped by 4 bases and J by 4 bases; unmatched bases: 6. Germline lookup yields CDR1 SGHRS and CDR2 YFSETQ. The CDR3 is CASSLSGSRETQYF. The CDR3 region has the DNA TGCGCCAGCAGCCTGAGCGGGAGTCGAGAGACCCAGTACTTC. Looking up the rest from reference TRBV5-1 and TRBJ2-5 gives the full variable domain: KAGVTQTPRYLIKTRGQQVTLSCSPISGHRSVSWYQQTPGQGLQFLFEYFSETQRNKGNFPGRFSGRQFSNSRSEMNVSTLELGDSALYLCASSLSGSRETQYFGPGTRLLVL.

This clone showed up just once. The V and J genes are TRBV7-9 and TRBJ2-7; D is undetermined. The CDR3 contains 15 residues. V was trimmed by 3 bases and J by 2 bases, leaving 14 bases between them. Per the germline V gene, CDR1 is SEHNR and CDR2 is FQNEAQ (reference sequence). This chain's CDR3 is CASSFGAGSAYEQYF. In nucleotides, the CDR3 is TGTGCCAGCAGCTTCGGAGCAGGTTCTGCCTACGAGCAGTACTTC.

As regards this clone: Other DNA sequences within the sample encode an identical CDR3. The rearrangement uses TRBV7-9 and TRBJ2-7; D gene ambiguous. The germline V gene has CDR1 SEHNR and CDR2 FQNEAQ (reference sequence). Deletions cut 5 bases from V and 4 bases from J, with 6 bases between. The CDR3 loop spans 11 amino acids. Here the CDR3 reads CASSLRYEQYF. The CDR3 DNA is TGTGCCAGCAGCCTCAGATACGAGCAGTACTTC.

The chain employs TRBV19 and TRBJ1-5; TRBD1 matches 7 bases. Germline V gene lookup returns CDR1 LNHDA and CDR2 SQIVND (reference sequence). With V trimmed by 0 bases and J by 4 bases, 3 bases remained unmatched. The CDR3 length is 15 residues. CDR3 sequence (DNA): TGTGCCAGTAGTATAGATGGGACAGCTAATCAGCCCCAGCATTTT. Amino acid sequence: CASSIDGTANQPQHF.

CDR3 DNA sequence: TGCGCCAGCAGCTTTCGGGGCGAGGGAGGTGAAGCTTTCTTT. It specifies CASSFRGEGGEAFF. The V call is TRBV5-1, the J call TRBJ1-1; D possibly corresponds to TRBD1 (5 bases). CDR1 is SGHRS and CDR2 is YFSETQ in the germline V gene. The CDR3 runs to 14 residues. The V gene lost 2 bases and the J gene lost 7 bases, with 15 bases spanning the gap.

The V call is TRBV2, the J call TRBJ2-3; D ambiguous. Trimming pared 7 bases from V and 2 bases from J, leaving 13 bases between. Germline-derived CDR1 and CDR2 are SNHLY and FYNNEI. The CDR3 spans 14 residues. The DNA of the CDR3 is TGTGCCAGCATTTTTAGGAAGCTCACAGATACGCAGTATTTT. This translates into CASIFRKLTDTQYF. Using reference TRBV2 and TRBJ2-3 for the parts outside the CDR3, the full variable domain is EPEVTQTPSHQVTQMGQEVILRCVPISNHLYFYWYRQILGQKVEFLVSFYNNEISEKSEIFDDQFSVERPDGSNFTLKIRSTKLEDSAMYFCASIFRKLTDTQYFGPGTRLTVL.

CDR3: CASSQVVGELFF. DNA for the CDR3: TGTGCCAGCTCCCAGGTAGTCGGGGAGCTGTTTTTT. The chain combines TRBV12-3 or TRBV12-4 with TRBJ2-2; D call uncertain. The CDR3 contains 12 residues. V lost 8 bases and J 7 bases, leaving 11 bases between the germline ends.

This chain connects TRBV18 to TRBJ2-7, with D possibly TRBD2 on 6 matching bases. V was trimmed by 4 bases and J by 0 bases, leaving 16 bases between them. Germline CDR1 and CDR2: KGHSH and LQKENI. CDR3 length: 16 amino acids. CDR3 protein: CASSRGGTGSSYEQYF. Here the CDR3 DNA reads TGTGCCAGCTCACGCGGAGGGACGGGGAGCTCCTACGAGCAGTACTTC.

J is TRBJ1-5 and V is TRBV6-1, with 7 bases lining up with TRBD1. V shed 8 bases and J 6 bases; nucleotides not matched to a gene: 7. Germline CDR1 reads MNHNS; CDR2 reads SASEGT. This CDR3 has 13 residues. The CDR3 spells CASRGQVSQPQHF. Here the CDR3 DNA reads TGTGCCAGCCGAGGACAGGTCAGTCAGCCCCAGCATTTT.

CDR3 nucleotides: TGTGCCAGCAGAAGGACAGGCTCCTCGGGCGATGGCTACACCTTC. Its protein product is CASRRTGSSGDGYTF. This rearrangement joins TRBV6-5 to TRBJ1-2, with TRBD1 matching 7 bases. CDR1 MNHEY and CDR2 SVGAGI come from the germline V gene. CDR3 length: 15 amino acids. V dropped 6 bases and J dropped 6; count of bases not matched to a gene: 13.

This clone was recorded a few times. The V call is TRBV7-9, the J call TRBJ2-7; TRBD1 is a possible D gene (6 bases). The germline CDR1 and CDR2 sequences are SEHNR and FQNEAQ (reference sequence). This CDR3 contains 15 residues. The V end lost 4 bases, the J end lost 9 bases, and 22 bases lay between the germline ends. The CDR3, as DNA: TGTGCCAGCAGCTCCTTAGGGACACGGGATGGAGGGCAGTACTTC. It encodes CASSSLGTRDGGQYF.

The rearrangement uses TRBV6-5 and TRBJ2-5; 14 bases are a match to TRBD2. CDR1 MNHEY and CDR2 SVGAGI come from the germline V gene. Trimming removed 5 bases from V and 6 bases from J; junction bases left unmatched: 5. The CDR3 runs 15 residues. The CDR3 sequence: CASSNRTSGGKTQYF. In DNA form, the CDR3 reads TGTGCCAGCAGTAATAGGACTAGCGGGGGGAAGACCCAGTACTTC.